A selection of T cell receptor beta chains follows, all from one sample in a study of shared clonotypes between healthy human individuals. The protocol was immunoSEQ multiplex PCR, while the TCRdb copy is restricted to in-frame clones and leaves out a portion. The sample contains a few million clones, 90% to 95% of which appear only once. The sample consisted of naive CD8+ T cells from PBMCs. All receptors derive from a young man in good health. Some clones in this sample may be carry-over from other donors' samples. Both conserved end residues are part of each CDR3. The order of the fields is D gene, V gene, J gene, clone size, CDR3 DNA, CDR3 protein. A D gene is named only where the DNA matches it firmly. Clone sizes are given selectively: once, few, many, or a class where the clone is expanded.

>-|TRBV7-3|TRBJ2-1|-
TGTGCCAGCAGCTTACAAAGGAATGAGCAGTTCTTC
CASSLQRNEQFF
>-|TRBV11-2|TRBJ1-2|-
TGTGCCAGCAGCGAATTTACATCGGGTAACTATGGCTACACCTTC
CASSEFTSGNYGYTF
>-|TRBV4-1|TRBJ2-1|-
TGCGCCAGCAGCCCCCTCGGCGGTTTTTACAATGAGCAGTTCTTC
CASSPLGGFYNEQFF
>-|TRBV19|TRBJ2-5|-
TGTGCCAGTAGTATAGCCACGGGAGAGACCCAGTACTTC
CASSIATGETQYF
>-|TRBV7-8|TRBJ1-3|-
TGTGCCAGCAGCTTTATTGGGTCTGGAAACACCATATATTTT
CASSFIGSGNTIYF
>-|TRBV19|TRBJ2-2|-
TGTGCCAGTAGGCAGGTGGATGGCGGGGAGCTGTTTTTT
CASRQVDGGELFF
>-|TRBV7-9|TRBJ2-5|-
TGTGCCAGCAGCCCAGCCGGGGGATCCCGGTGGGAGACCCAGTACTTC
CASSPAGGSRWETQYF
>-|TRBV14|TRBJ1-2|-
TGTGCCAGCAGCCAAGATTTAAGGCCATATGGCTACACCTTC
CASSQDLRPYGYTF
>TRBD2|TRBV4-1|TRBJ2-7|-
TGCGCCAGCAGCCCACGGCTGGGACTAGCCTCCCACGAGCAGTACTTC
CASSPRLGLASHEQYF
>-|TRBV19|TRBJ1-2|few
TGTGCCAGTAGTATATCGAGGAACTATGGCTACACCTTC
CASSISRNYGYTF
>-|TRBV27|TRBJ1-2|-
TGTGCCAGCAGTGGTTCCCGAGAAGAAACAGCCCTTAACTATGGCTACACCTTC
CASSGSREETALNYGYTF
>-|TRBV5-3|TRBJ1-3|-
TGTGCCAGAAGCTCCTGTGACGGATACTCTGGAAACACCATATATTTT
CARSSCDGYSGNTIYF
>-|TRBV7-9|TRBJ2-7|-
TGTGCCAGCAGCCAATCCGGGACACCCCTCAGGGAGCAGTACTTC
CASSQSGTPLREQYF
>-|TRBV30|TRBJ2-7|-
TGTGCCTGCAGCCCAGGTAGGATCTACGAGCAGTACTTC
CACSPGRIYEQYF
>-|TRBV6-1|TRBJ2-3|-
TGTGCCAGCAAGGTTAAGCCAGATACGCAGTATTTT
CASKVKPDTQYF
>-|TRBV10-3|TRBJ2-7|-
TGTGCCATCAGTGGGGGAACGATTCTTTACTACGAGCAGTACTTC
CAISGGTILYYEQYF
>-|TRBV7-6|TRBJ2-7|-
TGTGCCAGCAGCCCCGACAGAGAATACGAGCAGTACTTC
CASSPDREYEQYF
>TRBD2|TRBV29-1|TRBJ2-7|-
TGCAGCGTTGACCCAGCGGGGGACTCCTACGAGCAGTACTTC
CSVDPAGDSYEQYF
>-|TRBV10-3|TRBJ1-1|few
TGTGCCATCAGTGAAACCCGACAGTTAGCTTTCTTT
CAISETRQLAFF
>-|TRBV2|TRBJ2-1|-
TGTGCCAGCAGTGAAGGCGTCCTTGTTACAATTGAGCAGTTCTTC
CASSEGVLVTIEQFF
>-|TRBV21-1|TRBJ2-2|-
TGTGCCAGCAGCAAAGACAGGGGAGACACCGGGGAGCTGTTTTTT
CASSKDRGDTGELFF
>-|TRBV29-1|TRBJ2-1|-
TGCAGCGTTGAGGCCCGTGGTAGGGACAATGAGCAGTTCTTC
CSVEARGRDNEQFF
>TRBD1|TRBV29-1|TRBJ1-4|-
TGCAGCGTGAGGGACAGGGGGCGCGAAAAACTGTTTTTT
CSVRDRGREKLFF
>TRBD1|TRBV5-1|TRBJ1-4|-
TGCGCCAGCAGCACCGAACAGGGGGAGCCTAATGAAAAACTGTTTTTT
CASSTEQGEPNEKLFF
>-|TRBV28|TRBJ2-3|few
TGTGCCAGCAGCTCGAAGACACCAGATACGCAGTATTTT
CASSSKTPDTQYF
>TRBD1|TRBV28|TRBJ2-5|once
TGTGCCAGCAGCACCCGGGACAGCCAGACCCAGTACTTC
CASSTRDSQTQYF
>TRBD1|TRBV4-2|TRBJ2-7|-
TGTGCCAGCAGCCAGGGACAGGGAGCCTCCTACGAGCAGTACTTC
CASSQGQGASYEQYF
>-|TRBV7-9|TRBJ2-7|-
TGTGCCAGCAGCTCCCGGGATCCCAATCCCTACGAGCAGTACTTC
CASSSRDPNPYEQYF
>-|TRBV21-1|TRBJ1-5|-
TGTGCCAGCAAACAGGGGGGTCAGCCCCAGCATTTT
CASKQGGQPQHF
>-|TRBV11-2|TRBJ2-2|few
TGTGCCAGCAGCTTGGGGGCTGGGAACACCGGGGAGCTGTTTTTT
CASSLGAGNTGELFF
>-|TRBV25-1|TRBJ2-7|-
TGTGCCAGCAGTGTGGCAGGGAGCTCCTACGAGCAGTACTTC
CASSVAGSSYEQYF